A single sample is the source of the 20 T cell receptor beta chains below, sequenced in a study of cytomegalovirus exposure and HLA in healthy donors. The PCR ran on 60 Vbeta and 13 Jbeta primers. The assay was immunoSEQ multiplex PCR, and TCRdb's table has in-frame clones only and misses some. The profile shows under 150,000 clones, 63% of them singletons. The sequenced sample consisted of PBMCs. The receptors were gathered from a man aged 35-49 years in good health and CMV-seropositive.

This sequence joins TRBV6-6 and TRBJ2-1, with 7 nucleotides matching TRBD1. The germline V gene has CDR1 MNHNY and CDR2 SVGAGI (reference sequence). The CDR3 consists of 16 residues. The V segment lost 7 bases and the J segment 5 bases; nucleotides outside the gene matches: 14. CDR3 sequence reads: CASTYLTGFKNNEQFF. The CDR3 nucleotides are TGTGCCAGCACCTACTTGACAGGGTTTAAGAACAATGAGCAGTTCTTC.

The V call is TRBV7-2, the J call TRBJ2-5; D is unresolved. The CDR3 runs 16 residues. Looked up from germline, CDR1 is SGHTA and CDR2 is FQGNSA. Trimming took 1 base from V and 5 from J, leaving 17 bases between them. CDR3 protein: CASSLVASGGWETQYF. In DNA form, the CDR3 reads TGTGCCAGCAGCTTAGTGGCTAGTGGTGGGTGGGAGACCCAGTACTTC.

This clone was detected ten times or more. This CDR3 is also generated by other DNA sequences in the sample. The J gene is TRBJ1-4, the V gene TRBV28; 10 bases align to TRBD1. This CDR3 has 14 amino acids. V shed 5 bases and J 8 bases; nucleotides not matched to a gene: 5. The germline CDR1 and CDR2 sequences are MDHEN and SYDVKM. This CDR3 reads CASSRGQGREKLFF. As DNA, the CDR3 is TGTGCCAGCAGTAGGGGACAGGGGCGAGAAAAACTGTTTTTT. Variable domain in full (rest from reference TRBV28 and TRBJ1-4): DVKVTQSSRYLVKRTGEKVFLECVQDMDHENMFWYRQDPGLGLRLIYFSYDVKMKEKGDIPEGYSVSREKKERFSLILESASTNQTSMYLCASSRGQGREKLFFGSGTQLSVL.

The CDR3 loop reads CASSLRQNEKLFF. CDR3 bases: TGTGCCAGCAGCTTGAGGCAGAATGAAAAACTGTTTTTT. The rearrangement uses TRBV11-1 and TRBJ1-4, with no clear D. Looked up from germline, CDR1 is SGHAT and CDR2 is FQDESV (reference sequence). Trimming pared 3 bases from V and 5 bases from J, leaving 7 bases between. CDR3 length: 13 amino acids.

The rearrangement uses TRBV9 and TRBJ2-2, with D unresolved. CDR1 and CDR2 (germline): SGDLS, YYNGEE. V was trimmed by 3 bases and J by 4 bases, leaving 7 bases between them. The CDR3 has 13 amino acids. The CDR3 reads CASSATRTGELFF. The CDR3, as DNA: TGTGCCAGCAGCGCGACTCGCACCGGGGAGCTGTTTTTT.

This clone was counted only a few times. This chain links TRBV6-6 with TRBJ2-1, with a possible D match to TRBD2 (8 bases). The CDR3 has 15 residues. The germline V gene has CDR1 MNHNY and CDR2 SVGAGI (reference sequence). Trimming took 7 bases from V and 5 from J, leaving 18 bases between them. DNA for the CDR3: TGTGCCAGCATCAAACGCGGGGGGACAGACAATGAGCAGTTCTTC. It encodes CASIKRGGTDNEQFF.

The V call is TRBV11-2, the J call TRBJ2-5; possible D gene TRBD1, 7 bases. Germline CDR1 reads SGHAT; CDR2 reads FQNNGV. The CDR3 is 11 amino acids. Trimming left V 5 bases short and J 7 bases short, with 8 bases between. The CDR3 sequence is CASSQGGTQYF. In DNA form, the CDR3 reads TGTGCCAGCAGCCAGGGGGGGACCCAGTACTTC.

V gene TRBV4-1 combines with J gene TRBJ1-4, with TRBD1 identical over 10 bases. CDR1 and CDR2 (germline): MGHRA, YSYEKL. With V trimmed by 6 bases and J by 8 bases, 12 bases remained unmatched. The CDR3 has 16 residues. The CDR3 nucleotides read TGCGCCAGCAGGACAAGTACGGACAGGGGGAGGGAAAAACTGTTTTTT. Translated, it gives CASRTSTDRGREKLFF.

This chain connects TRBV19 to TRBJ2-1; 11 bases agree with TRBD2. The junction had 7 bases not matched to a gene; V was cut back by 1 base and J by 2 bases. From germline, CDR1 is LNHDA and CDR2 SQIVND (reference sequence). The CDR3 contains 18 residues. The CDR3 bases are TGTGCCAGTAGTATAGGTGCGGTAGCGGGAGGGCCCTACAATGAGCAGTTCTTC. Protein: CASSIGAVAGGPYNEQFF.

The chain carries TRBV7-2 and TRBJ2-3; 8 bases are shared with TRBD2. Per the germline V gene, CDR1 is SGHTA and CDR2 is FQGNSA. Trimming at V came to 3 bases and at J to 3 bases, leaving 8 bases not matched to a gene. The CDR3 extends over 16 amino acids. CDR3: CASSFRSGSATDTQYF. As DNA, the CDR3 is TGTGCCAGCAGCTTTAGAAGCGGGAGTGCGACAGATACGCAGTATTTT.

The chain's CDR3 is CASTSTPRDIHNEQFF. The CDR3 DNA reads as TGTGCCAGCACCTCAACCCCCCGGGACATACACAATGAGCAGTTCTTC. This chain joins TRBV28 and TRBJ2-1, with D maybe TRBD1 (6 bases). This CDR3 spans 16 amino acids. Germline CDR1 and CDR2: MDHEN and SYDVKM. Trimming took off 7 bases at V and 5 bases at J, with 21 bases between the two ends.

The table lists this clone with a count of one. V gene TRBV5-8 combines with J gene TRBJ2-7, with D unclear. In germline, CDR1 is SGHTS, CDR2 YDEGEE. The CDR3 is 14 amino acids. The V end was cut by 3 bases, the J end by 1 base, with 11 bases between. The CDR3 coding sequence is TGTGCCAGCAGCTCTCTACTGATTTCCTACGAGCAGTACTTC. Translating it yields CASSSLLISYEQYF.

The chain has TRBV6-1 and TRBJ2-2; 8 bases fit TRBD1. The V segment lost 0 bases and the J segment 6 bases; nucleotides outside the gene matches: 6. The CDR3 consists of 16 residues. Germline-derived CDR1 and CDR2 are MNHNS and SASEGT. The CDR3 region has the DNA TGTGCCAGCAGTGAAGCGACAGGGGCCAAGGCCGGGGAGCTGTTTTTT. It codes for CASSEATGAKAGELFF.

This clone has a single count. The chain combines TRBV19 with TRBJ2-3, with 8 nucleotides matching TRBD1. After removal of 6 bases from V and 4 bases from J, the junction contained 3 bases not matched to a gene. The CDR3 totals 13 residues. Germline CDR1 and CDR2: LNHDA and SQIVND (reference sequence). The CDR3 coding sequence is TGTGCCAGTAGGCCAGGGGGCTCAGATACGCAGTATTTT. Its translation is CASRPGGSDTQYF.

This clone has more than one count but fewer than ten. The chain employs TRBV11-3 and TRBJ1-5; 9 nucleotides agree with TRBD1. The trim removed 5 bases at V and 7 bases at J, leaving 12 bases unmatched. The CDR3 loop spans 16 amino acids. Per germline, CDR1 SGHNT and CDR2 YENEEA. The DNA for the CDR3 is TGTGCCAGCAGCCCCAGATACAGGGGGCATAAGCAGCCCCAGCATTTT. Translating it yields CASSPRYRGHKQPQHF.

The J gene is TRBJ2-7, the V gene TRBV6-5; 8 bases line up with TRBD2. From germline, CDR1 is MNHEY and CDR2 SVGAGI. This CDR3 has 15 amino acids. Trimming at V came to 6 bases and at J to 2 bases, leaving 9 bases not matched to a gene. The CDR3 region is CASSPVRGATYEQYF. In nucleotides, the CDR3 is TGTGCCAGCAGCCCTGTGCGGGGGGCGACCTACGAGCAGTACTTC.

The chain carries TRBV19 and TRBJ1-1; TRBD1 aligns across 7 bases. The V gene end was trimmed by 5 bases and the J gene end by 1 base; junction bases not matched to a gene: 16. Germline CDR1 reads LNHDA; CDR2 reads SQIVND (reference sequence). The CDR3 loop spans 18 amino acids. This CDR3 is CASSRLQGRPDPNTEAFF. The CDR3 region has the DNA TGTGCCAGTAGTCGGTTACAGGGGCGTCCCGATCCGAACACTGAAGCTTTCTTT.

The rearrangement uses TRBV29-1 and TRBJ1-3; D ambiguous. CDR3 length: 12 amino acids. Germline V lookup: CDR1 SQVTM, CDR2 ANQGSEA. The V and J ends lost 8 bases and 0 bases respectively, with 8 bases between them. CDR3 sequence (DNA): TGCAGCATTGGTCACTCTGGAAACACCATATATTTT. Its translation: CSIGHSGNTIYF. Full variable domain (remainder filled in from reference TRBV29-1 and TRBJ1-3): SAVISQKPSRDICQRGTSLTIQCQVDSQVTMMFWYRQQPGQSLTLIATANQGSEATYESGFVIDKFPISRPNLTFSTLTVSNMSPEDSSIYLCSIGHSGNTIYFGEGSWLTVV.

The chain carries TRBV15 and TRBJ1-4; D might be TRBD1 (5 bases). Germline assignment: CDR1 LNHNV and CDR2 YYDKDF (reference sequence). The CDR3 extends over 16 amino acids. Trimming took 0 bases from V and 1 from J, leaving 9 bases between them. This CDR3 reads CATSRDWRGTNEKLFF. The CDR3, as DNA: TGTGCCACCAGCAGAGATTGGAGGGGAACTAATGAAAAACTGTTTTTT.

This clone was counted between two and nine times. The chain is built from TRBV15 and TRBJ2-1; 8 positions match TRBD1. CDR3 length: 13 amino acids. Trimming removed 4 bases from V and 7 bases from J; junction bases left unmatched: 3. Germline values: CDR1 LNHNV, CDR2 YYDKDF (reference sequence). The CDR3 loop is CATSTNRGNEQFF. In DNA form, the CDR3 reads TGTGCCACCAGCACCAACAGGGGGAATGAGCAGTTCTTC.